A single sample gave rise to the 7 T cell receptor beta chains below, sequenced in a study of blood T cells in healthy people across ages. Alongside a J-beta primer mix, a sample-barcoded 5' primer served in a second PCR lasting about 7 to 11 cycles. One entry per CDR3 protein results from TCRdb running MiXCR on the 5' RACE reads. Of about 1.8 million distinct CDR3 sequences listed, less than 50% were seen once; the top ten hold over 2%. The source material was blood. All receptors come from a woman aged 40-49 years in good health.

This clonotype has only a few counts. V is TRBV11-2 and J is TRBJ2-7; TRBD2 might be the D (5 bases). The DNA matches TRBJ2-5 better at its end, which makes the J call doubtful. CDR1 and CDR2 (germline): SGHAT, FQNNGV. This CDR3 spans 13 amino acids. CDR3 bases: TGTGCCAGCATCGGCAACGGGGAAGAGACCCAGTACTTC. It specifies CASIGNGEETQYF.

In this sample, this clonotype turned up a few times. The gene calls are TRBV7-9 and TRBJ2-1, with a tentative D call TRBD1 (6 bases). The CDR3 contains 16 residues. Trimming removed 5 bases from V and 9 bases from J, with 23 bases in between. The germline V gene has CDR1 SEHNR and CDR2 FQNEAQ (reference sequence). For the CDR3, the DNA is TGTGCCAGCAGCCGCCGAGGGGGATCAGGAGAAGGTGAGCAGTTCTTC. Its protein product is CASSRRGGSGEGEQFF.

The rearrangement uses TRBV4-1 and TRBJ2-3; D is undetermined. The CDR3 spans 17 residues. The germline V gene encodes CDR1 MGHRA and CDR2 YSYEKL. With 1 base removed from V and 0 bases from J, the gap between germline ends came to 14 bases. Here the CDR3 DNA reads TGCGCCAGCAGCCAAGGGTCCGGCCTGGATAGCACAGATACGCAGTATTTT. This encodes CASSQGSGLDSTDTQYF.

The CDR3 bases are TGCAGTCCTCAGGAGGGATCCTACGAGCAGTACTTC. Amino acids: CSPQEGSYEQYF. The chain links TRBV20-1 to TRBJ2-7, with D tentatively TRBD2 (6 bases). The CDR3 loop spans 12 amino acids. Germline-derived CDR1 and CDR2 are DFQATT and SNEGSKA (reference sequence). Trimming took 8 bases from V and 1 from J, leaving 12 bases between them.

The rearrangement links TRBV5-6 to TRBJ1-1, with 9 nucleotides matching TRBD1. Trimming removed 2 bases from V and 4 bases from J; junction bases left unmatched: 6. The CDR3 has 15 residues. From germline, CDR1 is SGHDT and CDR2 YYEEEE. The CDR3 spells CASSFTGQGGTEAFF. CDR3 DNA sequence: TGTGCCAGCAGCTTTACGGGACAGGGAGGCACTGAAGCTTTCTTT. Based on the CDR3 plus reference TRBV5-6 and TRBJ1-1, the full variable domain is DAGVTQSPTHLIKTRGQQVTLRCSPKSGHDTVSWYQQALGQGPQFIFQYYEEEERQRGNFPDRFSGHQFPNYSSELNVNALLLGDSALYLCASSFTGQGGTEAFFGQGTRLTVV.

The genes are TRBV10-3 and TRBJ2-7, with 10 bases identical to TRBD2. This CDR3 comprises 15 residues. Trimming took 2 bases from V and 7 from J; bases not matched to a gene: 8. Per germline, CDR1 ENHRY and CDR2 SYGVKD. The CDR3 region has the DNA TGTGCCATCAGTGAGACTAGCGGGGCTTACAATGAGCAGTACTTC. It translates to CAISETSGAYNEQYF.

To note about this clonotype: A junction end diverges from the germline sequence, so it may reflect a read error. This sequence joins TRBV4-2 and TRBJ2-3; no clear D gene. The CDR3 length is 12 residues. Germline V gene sequence: CDR1 LGHNA, CDR2 YNFKEQ. In DNA, the CDR3 is TGTGCCAGCGCTCGTGTCCCAGATACGCAGTCTTTT. This encodes CASARVPDTQSF.